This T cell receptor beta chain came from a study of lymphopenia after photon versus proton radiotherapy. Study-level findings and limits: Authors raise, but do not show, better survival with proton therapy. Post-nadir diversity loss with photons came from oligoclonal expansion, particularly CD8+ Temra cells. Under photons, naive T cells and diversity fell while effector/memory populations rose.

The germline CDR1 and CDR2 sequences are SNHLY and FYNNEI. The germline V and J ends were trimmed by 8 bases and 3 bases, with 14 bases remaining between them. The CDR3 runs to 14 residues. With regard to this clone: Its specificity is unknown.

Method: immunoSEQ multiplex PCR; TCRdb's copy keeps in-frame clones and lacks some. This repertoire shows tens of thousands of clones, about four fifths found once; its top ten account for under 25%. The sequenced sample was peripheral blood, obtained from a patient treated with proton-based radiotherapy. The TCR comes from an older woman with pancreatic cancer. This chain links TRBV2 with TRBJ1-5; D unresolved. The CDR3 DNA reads TGTGCCAGCGTAGCCGGAGCCAACAATCAGCCCCAGCATTTT. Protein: CASVAGANNQPQHF.